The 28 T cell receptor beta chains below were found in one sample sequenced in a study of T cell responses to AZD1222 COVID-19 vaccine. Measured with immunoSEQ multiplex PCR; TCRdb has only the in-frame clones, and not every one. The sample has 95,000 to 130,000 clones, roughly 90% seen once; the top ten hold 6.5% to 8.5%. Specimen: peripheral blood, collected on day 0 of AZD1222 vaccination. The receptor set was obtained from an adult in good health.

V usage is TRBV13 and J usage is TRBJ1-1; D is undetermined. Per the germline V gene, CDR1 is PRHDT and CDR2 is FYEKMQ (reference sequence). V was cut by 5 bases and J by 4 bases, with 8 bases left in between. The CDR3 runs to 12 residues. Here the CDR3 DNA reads TGTGCCAGCAGCGGGGAGGGCACTGAAGCTTTCTTT. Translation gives CASSGEGTEAFF.

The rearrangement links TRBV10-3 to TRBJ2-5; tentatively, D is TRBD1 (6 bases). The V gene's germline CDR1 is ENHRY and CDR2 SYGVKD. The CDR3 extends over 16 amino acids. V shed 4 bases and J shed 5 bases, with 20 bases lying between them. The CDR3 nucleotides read TGTGCCATCAGTGGGCAGGGGAAAGAGTATTTGGAGACCCAGTACTTC. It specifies CAISGQGKEYLETQYF.

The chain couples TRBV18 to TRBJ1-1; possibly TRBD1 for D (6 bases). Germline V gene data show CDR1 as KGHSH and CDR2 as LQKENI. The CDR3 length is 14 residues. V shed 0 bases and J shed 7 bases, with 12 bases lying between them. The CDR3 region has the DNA TGTGCCAGCTCACCACCGAACAGGGTTAATGAAGCTTTCTTT. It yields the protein CASSPPNRVNEAFF.

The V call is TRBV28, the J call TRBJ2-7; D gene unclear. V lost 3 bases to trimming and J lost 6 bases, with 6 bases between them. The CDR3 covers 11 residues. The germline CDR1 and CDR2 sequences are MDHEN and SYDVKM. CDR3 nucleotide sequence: TGTGCCAGCAGTTTTTCTACCGAGCAGTACTTC. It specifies CASSFSTEQYF.

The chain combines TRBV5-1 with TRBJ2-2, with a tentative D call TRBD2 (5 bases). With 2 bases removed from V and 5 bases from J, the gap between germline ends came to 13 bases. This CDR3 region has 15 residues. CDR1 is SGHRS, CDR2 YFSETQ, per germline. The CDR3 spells CASSFSTRDTGELFF. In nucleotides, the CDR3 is TGCGCCAGCAGCTTTTCTACGAGGGATACCGGGGAGCTGTTTTTT.

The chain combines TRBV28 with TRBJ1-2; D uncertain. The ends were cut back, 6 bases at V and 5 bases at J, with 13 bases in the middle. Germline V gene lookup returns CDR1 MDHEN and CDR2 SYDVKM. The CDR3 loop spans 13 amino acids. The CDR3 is CASRPSLAYGYTF. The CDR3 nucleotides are TGTGCCAGCAGACCTTCGCTGGCGTATGGCTACACCTTC.

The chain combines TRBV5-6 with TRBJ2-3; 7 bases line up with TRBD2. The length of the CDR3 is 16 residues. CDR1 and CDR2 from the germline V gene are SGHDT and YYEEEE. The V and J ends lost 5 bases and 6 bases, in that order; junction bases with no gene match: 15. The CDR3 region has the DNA TGTGCCAGCAGACCAAATACGGGAGGCCGGGGGGATACGCAGTATTTT. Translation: CASRPNTGGRGDTQYF.

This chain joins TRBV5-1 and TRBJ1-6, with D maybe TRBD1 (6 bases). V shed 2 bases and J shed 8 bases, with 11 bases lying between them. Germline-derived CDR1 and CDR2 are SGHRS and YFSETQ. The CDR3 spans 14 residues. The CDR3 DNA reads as TGCGCCAGCAGCTTACAGGGATCGGATTCACCCCTCCACTTT. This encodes CASSLQGSDSPLHF. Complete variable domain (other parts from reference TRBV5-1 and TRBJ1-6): KAGVTQTPRYLIKTRGQQVTLSCSPISGHRSVSWYQQTPGQGLQFLFEYFSETQRNKGNFPGRFSGRQFSNSRSEMNVSTLELGDSALYLCASSLQGSDSPLHFGNGTRLTVT.

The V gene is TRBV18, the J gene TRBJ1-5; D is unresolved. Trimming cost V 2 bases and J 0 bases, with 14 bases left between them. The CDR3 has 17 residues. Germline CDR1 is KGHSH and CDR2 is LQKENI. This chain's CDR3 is CASSPLEFTHSNQPQHF. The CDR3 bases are TGTGCCAGCTCACCATTAGAGTTCACCCATAGCAATCAGCCCCAGCATTTT.

CDR3 sequence: CASSPPGTDTQYF. CDR3 bases: TGTGCCAGCAGCCCCCCCGGCACAGATACGCAGTATTTT. The rearrangement uses TRBV5-4 and TRBJ2-3; D ambiguous. V was clipped by 4 bases and J by 1 base, with 7 bases between them. This CDR3 spans 13 amino acids. Per the germline V gene, CDR1 is SGHNT and CDR2 is YYREEE (reference sequence). The full variable domain, its missing parts supplied by reference TRBV5-4 and TRBJ2-3, is ETGVTQSPTHLIKTRGQQVTLRCSSQSGHNTVSWYQQALGQGPQFIFQYYREEENGRGNFPPRFSGLQFPNYSSELNVNALELDDSALYLCASSPPGTDTQYFGPGTRLTVL.

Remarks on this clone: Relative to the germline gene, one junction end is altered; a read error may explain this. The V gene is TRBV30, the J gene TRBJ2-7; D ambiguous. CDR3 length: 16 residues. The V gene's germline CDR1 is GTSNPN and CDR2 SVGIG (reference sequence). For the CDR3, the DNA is TGTGCCTGGAGTCCAAGGACCCATGGTAACTCCCACGAGCAGTACTTC. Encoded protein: CAWSPRTHGNSHEQYF. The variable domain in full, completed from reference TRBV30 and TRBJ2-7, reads SQTIHQWPATLVQPVGSPLSLECTVEGTSNPNLYWYRQAAGRGLQLLFYSVGIGQISSEVPQNLSASRPQDRQFILSSKKLLLSDSGFYLCAWSPRTHGNSHEQYFGPGTRLTVT.

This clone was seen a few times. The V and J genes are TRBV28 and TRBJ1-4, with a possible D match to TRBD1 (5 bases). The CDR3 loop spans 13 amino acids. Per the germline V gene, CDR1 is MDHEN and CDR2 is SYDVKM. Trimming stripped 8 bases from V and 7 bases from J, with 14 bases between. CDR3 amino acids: CASGRAPFEKLFF. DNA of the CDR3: TGTGCCAGCGGCAGGGCCCCTTTTGAAAAACTGTTTTTT.

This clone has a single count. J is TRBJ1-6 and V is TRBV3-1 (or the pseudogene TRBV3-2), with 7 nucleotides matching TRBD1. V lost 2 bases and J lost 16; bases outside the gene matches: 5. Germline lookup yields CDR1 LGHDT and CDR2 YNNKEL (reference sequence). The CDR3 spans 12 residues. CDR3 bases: TGTGCCAGCAGCCAAAGTGGACAGGCTCTCCACTTT. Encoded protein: CASSQSGQALHF.

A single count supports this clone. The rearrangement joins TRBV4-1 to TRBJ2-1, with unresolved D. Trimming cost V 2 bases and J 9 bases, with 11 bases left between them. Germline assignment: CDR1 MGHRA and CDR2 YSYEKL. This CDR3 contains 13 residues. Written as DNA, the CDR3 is TGCGCCAGCAGCCAACCGCTTAATCCTGAGCAGTTCTTC. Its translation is CASSQPLNPEQFF.

The CDR3 coding sequence is TGCAGTGCTAGTTCATACAATGAGCAGTTCTTC. Translated, it gives CSASSYNEQFF. V and J are TRBV20-1 and TRBJ2-1; D is undetermined. Germline assignment: CDR1 DFQATT and CDR2 SNEGSKA (reference sequence). Trimming took 3 bases from V and 4 from J, leaving 4 bases between them. The CDR3 contains 11 residues.

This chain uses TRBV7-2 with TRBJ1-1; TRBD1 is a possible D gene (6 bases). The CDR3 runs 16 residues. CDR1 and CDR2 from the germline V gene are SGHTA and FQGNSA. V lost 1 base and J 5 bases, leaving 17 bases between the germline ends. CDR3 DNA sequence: TGTGCCAGCAGCTTAGAGGCTCACAGGGTCGGGACTGAAGCTTTCTTT. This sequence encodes CASSLEAHRVGTEAFF.

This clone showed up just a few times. CDR3 sequence reads: CASSPRTGRNEQFF. The CDR3 DNA sequence: TGTGCCAGCAGCCCGAGGACAGGGAGGAATGAGCAGTTCTTC. J is TRBJ2-1 and V is TRBV3-1 (or the pseudogene TRBV3-2), with TRBD1 identical over 8 bases. The CDR3 length is 14 residues. Trimming at V came to 4 bases and at J to 7 bases, leaving 6 bases not matched to a gene. Germline V CDR1 and CDR2: LGHDT, YNNKEL (reference sequence).

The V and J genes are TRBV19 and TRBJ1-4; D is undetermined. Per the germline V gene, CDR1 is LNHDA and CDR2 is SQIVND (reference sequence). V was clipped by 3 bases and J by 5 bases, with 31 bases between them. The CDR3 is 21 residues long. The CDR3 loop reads CASSISPYSPSRMSRNEKLFF. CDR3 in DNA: TGTGCCAGTAGTATTAGCCCCTATAGCCCCTCTCGAATGTCAAGGAATGAAAAACTGTTTTTT.

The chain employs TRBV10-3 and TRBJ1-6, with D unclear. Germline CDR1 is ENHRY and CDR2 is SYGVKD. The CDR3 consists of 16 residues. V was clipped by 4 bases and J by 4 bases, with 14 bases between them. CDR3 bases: TGTGCCATCAGTGCCCTTGCGGGAGGATATAATTCACCCCTCCACTTT. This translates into CAISALAGGYNSPLHF.

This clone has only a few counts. CDR3 sequence (DNA): TGTGCCAGTACCCTCGGTGACAGGTTTTATGGCTACACCTTC. Its translation is CASTLGDRFYGYTF. This chain links TRBV19 with TRBJ1-2; tentatively, D is TRBD1 (6 bases). The CDR3 length is 14 residues. Germline loops: CDR1 LNHDA, CDR2 SQIVND (reference sequence). V shed 7 bases and J shed 5 bases, with 17 bases lying between them.

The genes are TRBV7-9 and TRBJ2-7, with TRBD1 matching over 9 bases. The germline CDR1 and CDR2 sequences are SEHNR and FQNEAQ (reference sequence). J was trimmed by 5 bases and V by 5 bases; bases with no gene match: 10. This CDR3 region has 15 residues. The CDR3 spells CASSRDRDLYHEQYF. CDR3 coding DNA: TGTGCCAGCAGCCGGGACAGGGACCTCTACCACGAGCAGTACTTC.

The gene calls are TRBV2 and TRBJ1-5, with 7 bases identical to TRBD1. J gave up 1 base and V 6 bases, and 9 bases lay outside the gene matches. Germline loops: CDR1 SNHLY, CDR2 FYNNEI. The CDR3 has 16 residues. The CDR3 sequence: CASRRWQGESNQPQHF. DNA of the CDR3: TGTGCCAGCAGAAGGTGGCAGGGGGAAAGCAATCAGCCCCAGCATTTT.

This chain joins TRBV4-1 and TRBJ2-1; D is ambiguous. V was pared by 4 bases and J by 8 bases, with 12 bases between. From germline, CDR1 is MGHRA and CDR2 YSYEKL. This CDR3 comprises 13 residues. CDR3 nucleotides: TGCGCCAGCAGCCTGGAAGGGTTGGATGAGCAGTTCTTC. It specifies CASSLEGLDEQFF.

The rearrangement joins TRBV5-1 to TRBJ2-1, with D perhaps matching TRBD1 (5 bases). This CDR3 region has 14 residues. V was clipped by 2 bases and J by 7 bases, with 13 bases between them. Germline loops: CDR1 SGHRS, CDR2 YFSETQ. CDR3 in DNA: TGCGCCAGCAGCTTTGGTCAGGGTACGAATGAGCAGTTCTTC. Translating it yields CASSFGQGTNEQFF.

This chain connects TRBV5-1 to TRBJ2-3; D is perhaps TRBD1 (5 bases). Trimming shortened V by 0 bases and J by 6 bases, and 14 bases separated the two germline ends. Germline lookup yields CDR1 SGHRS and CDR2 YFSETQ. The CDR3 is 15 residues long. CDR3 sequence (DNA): TGCGCCAGCAGCTTGGGGGGCCTACCTCCGGATACGCAGTATTTT. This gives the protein CASSLGGLPPDTQYF. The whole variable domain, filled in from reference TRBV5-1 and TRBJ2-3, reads KAGVTQTPRYLIKTRGQQVTLSCSPISGHRSVSWYQQTPGQGLQFLFEYFSETQRNKGNFPGRFSGRQFSNSRSEMNVSTLELGDSALYLCASSLGGLPPDTQYFGPGTRLTVL.

The CDR3 DNA follows: TGTGCCAGCAGCCCCGGGACTAGCGGGCATACGCAGTATTTT. Its translation is CASSPGTSGHTQYF. The chain employs TRBV11-3 and TRBJ2-3, with 12 bases that match TRBD2. The V and J ends lost 5 bases and 7 bases, in that order; junction bases with no gene match: 4. The CDR3 runs 14 residues. Germline V CDR1 and CDR2: SGHNT, YENEEA.

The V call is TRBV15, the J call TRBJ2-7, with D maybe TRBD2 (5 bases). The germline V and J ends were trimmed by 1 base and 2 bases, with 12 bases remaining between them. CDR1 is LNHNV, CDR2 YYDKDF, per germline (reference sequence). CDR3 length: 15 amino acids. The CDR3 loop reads CATSRGHGKTYEQYF. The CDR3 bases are TGTGCCACCAGCAGAGGACACGGGAAAACCTACGAGCAGTACTTC.

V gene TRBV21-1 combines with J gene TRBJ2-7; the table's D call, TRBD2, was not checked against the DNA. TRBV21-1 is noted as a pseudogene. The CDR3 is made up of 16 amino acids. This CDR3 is CASSKLRGRASYEQYF. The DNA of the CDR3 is TGTGCCAGCAGCAAACTTAGAGGGAGGGCATCCTACGAGCAGTACTTC.